A single sample gave rise to the 16 T cell receptor beta chains below, sequenced in a study of vaccination and CD4 T cells after COVID-19. Researchers used the Oncomine TCR Beta short-read assay to sequence DNA from cultured CD4+ T cells. TCRdb redid the calling of the PCR reads with MiXCR, one entry per CDR3 protein. The sample yields roughly 6,400 distinct CDR3 sequences, under 60% seen once. Treatment here: roughly nine-day PBMC culture with coronavirus spike peptide pools or control peptides (ViraFEST assay). Those CD4+ T cells from the unexposed donor predate the COVID-19 pandemic (2011-2018). Antigens for these TCRs are unknown. Sequenced sample: CD4+ T cells from blood, cultured in vitro. The receptors derive from a human donor in good health.

This clonotype was seen only a few times. V gene TRBV15 combines with J gene TRBJ1-5; D uncertain. V was trimmed by 0 bases and J by 6 bases, leaving 12 bases between them. The germline V gene has CDR1 LNHNV and CDR2 YYDKDF (reference sequence). CDR3 length: 15 residues. CDR3 in amino acids: CATSRDVGESQPQHF. CDR3 nucleotides: TGTGCCACCAGCAGAGATGTAGGAGAGTCTCAGCCCCAGCATTTT.

The chain employs TRBV7-8 and TRBJ1-2, with TRBD1 matching 10 bases. Germline V gene lookup returns CDR1 SGHVS and CDR2 FQNEAQ. The junction had 2 bases not matched to a gene; V was cut back by 1 base and J by 3 bases. This CDR3 contains 15 residues. The CDR3 DNA is TGTGCCAGCAGCTTAGTGGGGACAGGGGACTATGGCTACACCTTC. This encodes CASSLVGTGDYGYTF.

The chain uses TRBV11-2 and TRBJ1-2; the D gene is possibly TRBD1 (5 bases). Germline V gene data show CDR1 as SGHAT and CDR2 as FQNNGV. Deletions cut 1 base from V and 4 bases from J, with 16 bases between. CDR3 length: 16 residues. The CDR3 loop is CASSLVGTKARYGYTF. The CDR3, as DNA: TGTGCCAGCAGCTTAGTAGGGACTAAGGCCCGCTATGGCTACACCTTC. Combining the CDR3 with reference TRBV11-2 and TRBJ1-2 gives the whole variable domain EAGVAQSPRYKIIEKRQSVAFWCNPISGHATLYWYQQILGQGPKLLIQFQNNGVVDDSQLPKDRFSAERLKGVDSTLKIQPAKLEDSAVYLCASSLVGTKARYGYTFGSGTRLTVV.

This clonotype has only a few counts. V gene TRBV27 combines with J gene TRBJ1-5; 9 nucleotides line up with TRBD1. The junction had 10 bases not matched to a gene; V was cut back by 5 bases and J by 5 bases. The CDR3 is 16 residues long. From germline, CDR1 is MNHEY and CDR2 SMNVEV (reference sequence). DNA of the CDR3: TGTGCCAGCAGTCACCACAGGGGGCTGGGGGATCAGCCCCAGCATTTT. It specifies CASSHHRGLGDQPQHF.

This clonotype was observed a handful of times. This chain connects TRBV6-1 to TRBJ1-2, with a possible D match to TRBD1 (5 bases). The V gene's germline CDR1 is MNHNS and CDR2 SASEGT. V was trimmed by 3 bases and J by 4 bases, leaving 9 bases between them. The CDR3 is made up of 13 amino acids. CDR3 nucleotides: TGTGCCAGCAGTGACAGGGAGCTCTATGGCTACACCTTC. Protein: CASSDRELYGYTF.

The chain employs TRBV20-1 and TRBJ2-1; D uncertain. V gave up 0 bases and J gave up 5 bases, with 11 bases separating them. CDR3 length: 14 residues. The germline V gene has CDR1 DFQATT and CDR2 SNEGSKA (reference sequence). CDR3 nucleotides: TGCAGTGCTAGAGATCTTAACCTTGACAATGAGCAGTTCTTC. Its protein is CSARDLNLDNEQFF.

The V and J genes are TRBV20-1 and TRBJ1-1, with a tentative D call TRBD1 (5 bases). The CDR3 sequence is 14 residues long. Trimming pared 0 bases from V and 3 bases from J, leaving 11 bases between. Germline V gene sequence: CDR1 DFQATT, CDR2 SNEGSKA (reference sequence). The CDR3 sequence is CSARDLLGDTEAFF. Written as DNA, the CDR3 is TGCAGTGCTAGAGATTTGCTGGGGGACACTGAAGCTTTCTTT.

This clonotype was picked up one time. The rearrangement uses TRBV5-1 and TRBJ2-3; 7 positions agree with TRBD2. This CDR3 spans 15 amino acids. After removal of 4 bases from V and 4 bases from J, the junction contained 9 bases not matched to a gene. Germline lookup yields CDR1 SGHRS and CDR2 YFSETQ. CDR3 DNA sequence: TGCGCCAGCAGCGGTCGAGGGGCGGGGGCAGATACGCAGTATTTT. Its translation: CASSGRGAGADTQYF.

The genes are TRBV19 and TRBJ2-3; 8 nucleotides line up with TRBD2. Germline-derived CDR1 and CDR2 are LNHDA and SQIVND (reference sequence). This CDR3 spans 14 amino acids. V lost 7 bases and J lost 4; bases outside the gene matches: 7. The CDR3 DNA sequence: TGTGCCAGTAAAAAGCGGGAGTTCGCAGATACGCAGTATTTT. Translating gives CASKKREFADTQYF.

The chain joins TRBV10-3 to TRBJ1-3, with a weak D call TRBD1 (6 bases). Germline assignment: CDR1 ENHRY and CDR2 SYGVKD. The CDR3 is made up of 15 amino acids. V was trimmed by 2 bases and J by 5 bases, leaving 13 bases between them. CDR3 in DNA: TGTGCCATCAGTGAGCCACAGGGAGGGAGAAACACCATATATTTT. Protein: CAISEPQGGRNTIYF.

This rearrangement joins TRBV19 to TRBJ1-2; no clear D gene. The V gene lost 7 bases and the J gene lost 2 bases, with 8 bases spanning the gap. The CDR3 sequence is 12 residues long. From germline, CDR1 is LNHDA and CDR2 SQIVND (reference sequence). The DNA of the CDR3 is TGTGCCAGTAAGTACCCGAACTATGGCTACACCTTC. It encodes CASKYPNYGYTF.

This clonotype is categorized as large. The chain recombines TRBV20-1 with TRBJ1-5; TRBD1 matches at 7 bases. Germline loops: CDR1 DFQATT, CDR2 SNEGSKA (reference sequence). The CDR3 is made up of 14 amino acids. Losses at the gene ends were 4 bases for V and 4 bases for J; bases not matched to a gene: 7. CDR3 amino acids: CSAIGQVKNQPQHF. The CDR3 coding sequence is TGCAGTGCTATTGGACAGGTAAAGAATCAGCCCCAGCATTTT.

The gene calls are TRBV12-3 or TRBV12-4 and TRBJ2-5; possible D gene TRBD1, 6 bases. Trimming shortened V by 4 bases and J by 2 bases, and 11 bases separated the two germline ends. This CDR3 is 14 amino acids long. This chain's CDR3 is CASSWAGAQETQYF. The CDR3 nucleotides read TGTGCCAGCAGTTGGGCAGGGGCACAAGAGACCCAGTACTTC.

This clonotype has a handful of counts. This chain links TRBV6-5 with TRBJ2-5, with D unresolved. Germline V lookup: CDR1 MNHEY, CDR2 SVGAGI. Trimming left V 4 bases short and J 2 bases short, with 8 bases between. The CDR3 loop spans 13 amino acids. CDR3: CASSSPQQETQYF. The CDR3 DNA reads TGTGCCAGCAGTTCCCCTCAACAAGAGACCCAGTACTTC.

This clonotype has just a few counts. V usage is TRBV2 and J usage is TRBJ2-5; 13 bases map to TRBD2. This CDR3 is built from 17 residues. Germline-derived CDR1 and CDR2 are SNHLY and FYNNEI. V was clipped by 6 bases and J by 5 bases; unmatched bases: 12. CDR3 nucleotide sequence: TGTGCCAGCAGCCCTTGGTCGGGACTAGCGGGGATGGAGACCCAGTACTTC. It translates to CASSPWSGLAGMETQYF.

The chain joins TRBV19 to TRBJ2-1, with 13 bases fitting TRBD2. The V segment lost 4 bases and the J segment 5 bases; nucleotides outside the gene matches: 8. The V gene's germline CDR1 is LNHDA and CDR2 SQIVND (reference sequence). This CDR3 region has 17 residues. CDR3 sequence reads: CASSTGLAGPLHNEQFF. CDR3 bases: TGTGCCAGTAGTACGGGACTAGCGGGACCTTTACACAATGAGCAGTTCTTC.